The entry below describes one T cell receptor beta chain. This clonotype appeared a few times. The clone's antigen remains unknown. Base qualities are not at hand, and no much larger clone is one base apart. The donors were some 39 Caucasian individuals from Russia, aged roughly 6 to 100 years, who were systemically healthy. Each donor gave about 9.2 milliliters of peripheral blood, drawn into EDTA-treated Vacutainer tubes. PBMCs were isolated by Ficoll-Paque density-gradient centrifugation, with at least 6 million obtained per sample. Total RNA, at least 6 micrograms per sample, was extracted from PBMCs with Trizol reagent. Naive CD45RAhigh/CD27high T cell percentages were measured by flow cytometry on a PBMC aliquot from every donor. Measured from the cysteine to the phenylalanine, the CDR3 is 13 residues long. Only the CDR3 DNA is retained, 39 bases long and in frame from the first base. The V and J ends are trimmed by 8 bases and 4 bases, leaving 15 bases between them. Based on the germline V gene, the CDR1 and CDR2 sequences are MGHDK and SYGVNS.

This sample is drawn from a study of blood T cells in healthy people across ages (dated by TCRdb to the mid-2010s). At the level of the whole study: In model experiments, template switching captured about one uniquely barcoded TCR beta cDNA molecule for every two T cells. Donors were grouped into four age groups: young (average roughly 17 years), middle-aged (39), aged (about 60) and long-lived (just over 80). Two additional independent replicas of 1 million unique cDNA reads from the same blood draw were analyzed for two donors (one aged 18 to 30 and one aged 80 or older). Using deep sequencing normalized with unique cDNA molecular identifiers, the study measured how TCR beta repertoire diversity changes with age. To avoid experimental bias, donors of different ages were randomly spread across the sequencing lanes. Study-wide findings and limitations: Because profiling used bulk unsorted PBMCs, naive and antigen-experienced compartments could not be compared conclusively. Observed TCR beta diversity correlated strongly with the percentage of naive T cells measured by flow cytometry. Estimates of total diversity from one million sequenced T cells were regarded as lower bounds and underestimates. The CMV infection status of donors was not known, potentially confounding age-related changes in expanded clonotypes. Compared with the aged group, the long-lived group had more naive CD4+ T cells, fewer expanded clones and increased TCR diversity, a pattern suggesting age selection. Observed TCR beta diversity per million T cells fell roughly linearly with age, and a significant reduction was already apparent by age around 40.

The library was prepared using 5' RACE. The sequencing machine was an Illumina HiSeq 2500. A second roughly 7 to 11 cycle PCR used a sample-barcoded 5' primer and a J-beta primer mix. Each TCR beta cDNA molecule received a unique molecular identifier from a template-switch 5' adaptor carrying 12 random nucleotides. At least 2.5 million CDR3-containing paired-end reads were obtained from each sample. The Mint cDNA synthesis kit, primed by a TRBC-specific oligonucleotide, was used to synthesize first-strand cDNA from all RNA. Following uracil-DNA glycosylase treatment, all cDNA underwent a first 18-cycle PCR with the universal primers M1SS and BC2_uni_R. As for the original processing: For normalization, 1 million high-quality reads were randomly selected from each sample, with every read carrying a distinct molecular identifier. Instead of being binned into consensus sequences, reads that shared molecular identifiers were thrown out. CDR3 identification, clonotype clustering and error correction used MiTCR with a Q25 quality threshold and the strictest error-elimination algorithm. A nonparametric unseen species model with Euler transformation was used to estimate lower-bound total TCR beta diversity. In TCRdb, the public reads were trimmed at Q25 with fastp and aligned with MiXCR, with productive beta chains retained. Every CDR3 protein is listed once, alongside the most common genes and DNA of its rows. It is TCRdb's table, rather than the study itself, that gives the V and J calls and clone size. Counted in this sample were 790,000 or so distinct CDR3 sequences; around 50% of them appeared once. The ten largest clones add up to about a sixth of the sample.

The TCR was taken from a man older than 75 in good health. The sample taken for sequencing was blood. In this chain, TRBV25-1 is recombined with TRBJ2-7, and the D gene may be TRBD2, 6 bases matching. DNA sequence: TGTGCCAGCCGATTCGGGGGAGAGTACGAGCAGTACTTC. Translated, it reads CASRFGGEYEQYF.